In this sample, the clone carrying this T cell receptor (beta chain) turned up a few times. This CDR3 region has 19 residues. V lost 4 bases, J lost 0 bases, and 12 bases stayed unmatched. Germline V lookup: CDR1 MNHEY, CDR2 SMNVEV (reference sequence). The authors' processing: Amplification of reference gene primers provided the estimated nucleated cell counts. Produced via immunoSEQ multiplex PCR; TCRdb's table is partial and in-frame only. V and J calls and clone size are given by that table; D and trimming were obtained from the DNA. The data show some 80,000 clones, with around 90% seen just once and around 0.8% held by the top ten. This sample is part of a study of blood T cell repertoires in COVID-19. At the level of the study: Specimens from acute and convalescent COVID-19 originated in the United States, Italy and Spain. Nucleic acid was either cDNA or gDNA, and it came from T cells, B-cell-depleted T cells, or PBMCs.

Input material: peripheral blood. This receptor was identified in a woman of 80 years or more with acute or convalescent COVID-19. V is TRBV27 and J is TRBJ2-1, with 10 bases fitting TRBD2. CDR3 sequence reads: CASSSGTSVGQSSYNEQFF. In nucleotides, the CDR3 is TGTGCCAGCAGTTCCGGGACTAGCGTGGGCCAAAGCTCCTACAATGAGCAGTTCTTC.